The present TCR beta chain was sequenced within a study of T-cell reconstitution after alpha-beta-depleted transplantation in children (dated by TCRdb to 2016 to 2017). Describing the broader study: Using TCR repertoire profiling, the study followed T-cell immune reconstitution in a quantitative way in children after TCRalphabeta/CD19-depleted allogeneic hematopoietic cell transplantation. What the work shows at the level of the full study, not this receptor alone: About two months after transplant, the apparently early recovery of alphabetaT-cell counts reportedly depended on just several hundred clones that had expanded rapidly and came from non-depleted graft cells. Over the following months the frequencies of hyperexpanded clones went down, and after one year T-cell counts and TCRbeta diversity were mostly credited to newly produced T cells. The high TCRbeta diversity at day 60 in some patients was ascribed to recipient T cells and intrathymic progenitors that had survived conditioning.

The library came from PCR. Sequencing took place on an Illumina HiSeq 2500. TCR libraries were prepared with molecular barcoding, using unique molecular identifiers to normalize TCRbeta repertoire quantification. TCRdb reprocessing: public reads trimmed at Q25 with fastp, clones called with MiXCR, in-frame beta chains kept. Each CDR3 protein appears once, grouped with its most common genes and DNA. The sample profile shows hundreds of thousands of distinct CDR3 sequences; approximately 12% of them were found once. 2.2% of the sample goes to the ten largest clones. The treatment or condition label on this specimen signifies: allogeneic hematopoietic cell transplantation with graft depleted of TCRalphabeta T cells and CD19 B cells. Transplant recipients were children who received TCRalphabeta/CD19-depleted allogeneic hematopoietic cell grafts. Based on the germline V gene, the CDR1 and CDR2 sequences are SGHVS and FNYEAQ. Relative to germline, V is 1 base shorter and J is 1 base shorter, with 7 bases between their ends. The CDR3, cysteine through phenylalanine, is 14 amino acids long. Only the CDR3 DNA stays, 42 bases, in frame from base 1.

There are many counts of this clonotype. Its antigen is unknown. No much larger clonotype is one base removed from it; base qualities were not supplied. The chain employs TRBV7-6 and TRBJ1-1, with the D segment identity uncertain. This TCR derives from a male patient younger than 18 who had a stem cell transplant for acute myeloid leukemia, so the T cells may come from the graft donor. The sequencing here drew on PBMCs, mostly from graft donor cells, taken 360 days after TCRalphabeta/CD19-depleted stem cell transplant. The nucleotide sequence is given as TGTGCCAGCAGCTTAGGGACGGCGAACACTGAAGCTTTCTTT. Translated, this gives CASSLGTANTEAFF.